The present entry profiles one TCR beta chain with its context. It lacks a known antigen. No much larger clone is present one base from it, and per-base qualities are unavailable. This specimen belongs to a study of shared clonotypes between healthy human individuals (dated by TCRdb to 2018 to 2021). Some background on the complete study: Two women and a few men aged 18 to 49 years were included in the cohort. For each donor, CD4 naive and CD4 memory were each run on three plates, CD8 naive on two plates, and CD8 memory on one plate. To estimate repertoire size and how much clonotypes are shared between individuals, the study performed deep sequencing of blood TCR repertoires from five healthy adults. Different laboratories and diverse techniques were used to prepare libraries and sequence TCR repertoires, to increase sequencing depth and limit assay-specific biases. Each donor's leukapheresis produced roughly between about 0.9 and 9.5 billion PBMCs. Overall study outcomes, separate from this receptor: The small number of donors limited the genetic and exposure-history diversity represented. Larger estimated clonotype richness was generally found for naive subsets than for memory subsets. Sampling was limited to blood, and TCR repertoires in tissue likely differ from TCR repertoires in blood. Rarefaction of sorted-subset datasets indicated incomplete sequencing despite the large sequencing depth. Based on pairwise subsampling, the degree of clonotype sharing among donors was expected to be affected by sequencing depth. Across a handful of donors, approximately 5% of naive CD4, around 3.5% of naive CD8, about 2.3% of memory CD4, and over 0.35% of memory CD8 clonotypes were shared. Compared with non-shared clonotypes, the clonotypes found in all four sorted-subset donors had higher generation probabilities.

Healthy HIV-negative adults with no recently reported acute infections or vaccinations were included as donors. Only Caucasian adults living in Nashville, Tennessee, USA were represented among the donors. Magnetic negative selection was used to enrich CD4+ T cells, after which naive cells were positively selected on CD45RA and the negative fraction became the memory subset. After blood collection by leukapheresis, PBMCs were isolated using Ficoll-Histopaque density gradient centrifugation and then cryopreserved in the vapor phase of liquid nitrogen. Analytical flow cytometry was used to check the purity and quantity of every magnetically sorted T cell population. Genomic DNA was isolated from every sorted fraction and measured by UV absorbance on a Nanodrop 2000c. Using the deep immunoSEQ assay, multiplex PCR amplified TCR CDR3 regions from genomic DNA. Extracted genomic DNA from each cell subset was spread evenly across all wells of several immunoSEQ 96-well plates, with each plate serving as a replicate. Each replicate PCR for sorted subsets received 150 to 250 ng genomic DNA, equal to tens of thousands of T cell genomes. The purified libraries were quantified using a Qubit 3.0 fluorometer, sized with a Bioanalyzer 2100, and then quantified again using the KAPA Library Quantification kit. A separate single-read 150-cycle Illumina NextSeq 550 flow cell was used to sequence each immunoSEQ 96-well plate. Per the original workflow: Because only junctional sequences without quality scores were contained in the immunoSEQ output, filtering matching that applied to full-length reads could not be performed. To assign V/J genes and CDR3, sequences were annotated against IMGT germline references using PyIR, a Python wrapper for IgBLAST v1.9. Reads with weak V/J assignments (E-value above 1e-6), missing CDR3, stop codons, out-of-frame junctions, or ambiguous translated residues were removed. V3J clonotypes were defined as sequences sharing an identical inferred V gene, J gene, and CDR3 amino acid sequence. To compute the percentage overlap between repertoires, the number of shared unique clonotypes was divided by the size of the smaller repertoire. RTK rarefaction, the Chao1 estimator, and Recon v2.1 estimates of unobserved clonotypes were used to assess repertoire richness. For all TCRbeta clonotypes obtained by the gDNA method from a handful of donors, generation probabilities were computed with OLGA. What TCRdb holds here is the immuneACCESS table cut down to in-frame rearrangements. Part of the clones is not present; checked against another copy, under half of the missing clones reflect an unresolved V gene, and the others are unexplained. D and trimming come from the DNA, and the V and J calls and clone size come from that table. The sample yields more than 550,000 clones; over 55% were counted once. Roughly 1.8% of the sample goes to the ten largest clones.

Germline trimming amounts to 3 bases on V and 5 bases on J, with 4 as the count of junction bases outside the gene matches. Taken from cysteine to phenylalanine, the CDR3 has 15 residues. Left in the record is the CDR3 DNA by itself, 45 bases read in frame from the first base. Taken from the germline V gene (reference sequence), the CDR1 and CDR2 loops are LNHDA and SQIVND. The rearranged chain carries TRBV19 and TRBJ2-1; TRBD2 aligns with 10 central bases. The sequence came from a woman in her 30s in good health. Sequencing was performed on memory CD4+ T cells sorted from blood. The cell subset or site label, as the study defines it: CD45RA-negative fraction. The CDR3 sequence is CASSITSGVNNEQFF. The base sequence is TGTGCCAGTAGTATCACTAGCGGGGTAAACAATGAGCAGTTCTTC.